These 5 T cell receptor beta chains came from one sample sequenced in a study of blood T cell repertoires in COVID-19. Assay: immunoSEQ multiplex PCR; the TCRdb copy retains only in-frame clones and omits some. In the table there are a few hundred thousand clones, around nine tenths of which are singletons. What was sequenced was PBMCs or T cells enriched from blood (not recorded which). These receptors originate from a woman aged 45 to 65 who had been exposed to COVID-19.

Only a few counts were recorded for this clone. The chain uses TRBV6-5 and TRBJ1-2; D is undetermined. Trimming removed 0 bases from V and 0 bases from J, with 5 bases in between. The CDR3 length is 14 residues. Germline loops: CDR1 MNHEY, CDR2 SVGAGI. The CDR3 loop reads CASSYSPANYGYTF. In DNA, the CDR3 is TGTGCCAGCAGTTACTCCCCCGCTAACTATGGCTACACCTTC.

The chain's CDR3 is CASSAGTGSYNEQFF. The CDR3 nucleotides are TGTGCCAGCAGCGCCGGGACAGGAAGTTACAATGAGCAGTTCTTC. V gene TRBV9 combines with J gene TRBJ2-1, with 8 bases lining up with TRBD1. This CDR3 contains 15 residues. From germline, CDR1 is SGDLS and CDR2 YYNGEE. V lost 3 bases, J lost 4 bases, and 6 bases stayed unmatched.

This chain joins TRBV6-1 and TRBJ1-2; 10 nucleotides match TRBD1. The CDR3 is made up of 14 amino acids. Germline V lookup: CDR1 MNHNS, CDR2 SASEGT. V gave up 3 bases and J gave up 3 bases; unmatched junction bases: 1. The chain's CDR3 is CASSETGGHYGYTF. CDR3 coding DNA: TGTGCCAGCAGTGAGACAGGGGGCCACTATGGCTACACCTTC.

This clone was seen more than once but under ten times. This chain uses TRBV4-1 with TRBJ1-3; D might be TRBD1 (5 bases). This CDR3 is 19 amino acids long. CDR1 and CDR2 (germline): MGHRA, YSYEKL. The V end was cut by 1 base, the J end by 1 base, with 20 bases between. DNA for the CDR3: TGCGCCAGCAGCCAAGTCGTTACAGGCTTGGTTTCGTCTGGAAACACCATATATTTT. Protein: CASSQVVTGLVSSGNTIYF.

The chain combines TRBV11-2 with TRBJ2-5; 8 bases fit TRBD1. The CDR3 sequence is 16 residues long. The trim removed 0 bases at V and 7 bases at J, leaving 10 bases unmatched. Germline V CDR1 and CDR2: SGHAT, FQNNGV. The CDR3 loop is CASSLEPGGLMGTQYF. CDR3 coding DNA: TGTGCCAGCAGCTTAGAGCCAGGGGGCTTGATGGGGACCCAGTACTTC.